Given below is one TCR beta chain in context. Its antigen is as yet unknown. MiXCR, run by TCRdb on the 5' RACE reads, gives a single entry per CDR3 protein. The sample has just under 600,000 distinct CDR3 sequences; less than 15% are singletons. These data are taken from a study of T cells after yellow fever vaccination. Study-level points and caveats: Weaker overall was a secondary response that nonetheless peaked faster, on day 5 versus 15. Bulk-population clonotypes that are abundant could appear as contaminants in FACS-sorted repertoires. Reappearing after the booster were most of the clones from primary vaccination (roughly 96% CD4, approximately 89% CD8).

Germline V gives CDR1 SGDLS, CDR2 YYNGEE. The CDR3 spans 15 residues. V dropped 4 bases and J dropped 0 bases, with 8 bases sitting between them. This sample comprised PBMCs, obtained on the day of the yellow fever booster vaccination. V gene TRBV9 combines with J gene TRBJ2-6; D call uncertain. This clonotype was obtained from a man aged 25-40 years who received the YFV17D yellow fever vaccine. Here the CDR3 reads CASSPRVSGANVLTF. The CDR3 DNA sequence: TGTGCCAGCAGCCCACGAGTCTCTGGGGCCAACGTCCTGACTTTC.